Each of the 13 T cell receptor beta chains below was sequenced from the same sample in a study of spatial heterogeneity in lung cancer. One entry per CDR3 protein, called by TCRdb with MiXCR from the 5' RACE reads. Here the sample spans roughly 3,500 distinct CDR3 sequences, more than 7% being singletons. Sample time point: sample taken at primary tumor resection. Sequencing covered unsorted whole RNA taken from tumor, nontumor lung or frozen PBMC. Here the sequenced sample was PBMCs, taken at surgery. These receptors were obtained from a female donor with early-stage non-small cell lung cancer.

By frequency in the sample, this clonotype is medium-sized. The V call is TRBV11-2, the J call TRBJ1-4; no clear D. The CDR3 is 13 amino acids. V lost 5 bases, J lost 8 bases, and 12 bases lay in between. The germline CDR1 and CDR2 sequences are SGHAT and FQNNGV. The CDR3 bases are TGTGCCAGCAGCCGAGGGCTGGGGGAAAAACTGTTTTTT. It translates to CASSRGLGEKLFF.

The sample holds many counts of this clonotype. The V and J genes are TRBV29-1 and TRBJ1-2; D is perhaps TRBD1 (6 bases). CDR3 size: 12 residues. Germline V gene data show CDR1 as SQVTM and CDR2 as ANQGSEA. The ends were cut back, 4 bases at V and 2 bases at J, with 8 bases in the middle. CDR3 sequence (DNA): TGCAGCGTTGCCCAGGGGAACTATGGCTACACCTTC. Its protein is CSVAQGNYGYTF.

In this sample, this clonotype is medium-sized. The V and J genes are TRBV4-1 and TRBJ1-1; 7 positions match TRBD1. Germline V CDR1 and CDR2: MGHRA, YSYEKL. J lost 11 bases, V lost 1 base, and 10 bases had no gene match. The CDR3 sequence is 14 residues long. CDR3 region: CASSQAADRVLAFF. The CDR3 coding sequence is TGCGCCAGCAGCCAAGCCGCTGACAGGGTTCTGGCTTTCTTT.

This clonotype came up many times. The rearrangement uses TRBV12-3 or TRBV12-4 and TRBJ1-3; no reliable D call. The CDR3 spans 16 residues. V was trimmed by 7 bases and J by 2 bases, leaving 18 bases between them. The CDR3 sequence is CASTPGRQRTGNTIYF. CDR3 nucleotide sequence: TGTGCCAGCACCCCGGGCAGGCAGAGGACTGGAAACACCATATATTTT.

The table lists this clonotype with many counts. V gene TRBV18 combines with J gene TRBJ2-5; a weak D match, TRBD2 (5 bases). Per the germline V gene, CDR1 is KGHSH and CDR2 is LQKENI. The CDR3 contains 14 residues. V was cut by 3 bases and J by 5 bases, with 13 bases left in between. Here the CDR3 reads CASSPRGTGETQYF. The CDR3, as DNA: TGTGCCAGCTCACCCCGGGGTACCGGGGAGACCCAGTACTTC.

Many counts were recorded for this clonotype. This chain uses TRBV7-2 with TRBJ1-2, with no clear D. CDR1 and CDR2 (germline): SGHTA, FQGNSA. This CDR3 spans 12 amino acids. Trimming pared 4 bases from V and 5 bases from J, leaving 8 bases between. The DNA of the CDR3 is TGTGCCAGCAGCTGGGGAGGATATGGCTACACCTTC. It specifies CASSWGGYGYTF.

This clonotype is judged medium-sized. The CDR3 DNA follows: TGTGCCAGCAACAGAGGGGCGACCCAGTACTTC. Residues: CASNRGATQYF. The V call is TRBV2, the J call TRBJ2-5; D may correspond to TRBD1 or TRBD2 (5 bases each). Trimming left V 7 bases short and J 7 bases short, with 10 bases between. CDR1 and CDR2 from the germline V gene are SNHLY and FYNNEI. The CDR3 is 11 amino acids. The variable domain in full, with the rest retrieved from reference TRBV2 and TRBJ2-5, is EPEVTQTPSHQVTQMGQEVILRCVPISNHLYFYWYRQILGQKVEFLVSFYNNEISEKSEIFDDQFSVERPDGSNFTLKIRSTKLEDSAMYFCASNRGATQYFGPGTRLLVL.

On this clonotype: Mismatch with germline at one junction end may stem from a read error. The chain links TRBV29-1 to TRBJ2-7, with 7 bases aligning to TRBD1. This CDR3 has 13 residues. The germline V gene encodes CDR1 SQVTM and CDR2 ANQGSEA. CDR3 sequence reads: CSAWDSPNYEQYF. CDR3 sequence (DNA): TGCAGCGCCTGGGACAGCCCGAACTACGAACAGTACTTC.

This clonotype has a handful of counts. The chain is built from TRBV7-2 and TRBJ2-2; weak D call: TRBD1 (6 bases). CDR1 and CDR2 from the germline V gene are SGHTA and FQGNSA. V lost 5 bases and J lost 4, with 35 bases in between. CDR3 length: 22 amino acids. The CDR3 nucleotides read TGTGCCAGCAGCGTAACCCTCCTAAGGACAGTCCGCCTAGCTGGTAGCACCGGGGAGCTGTTTTTT. Protein: CASSVTLLRTVRLAGSTGELFF.

This clonotype is medium-sized. The rearrangement links TRBV30 to TRBJ1-4; D call uncertain. Per the germline V gene, CDR1 is GTSNPN and CDR2 is SVGIG (reference sequence). The CDR3 spans 17 residues. Trimming took 0 bases from V and 0 from J, leaving 14 bases between them. The CDR3 nucleotides are TGTGCCTGGAGTGTACGATTGGACGGACCAACTAATGAAAAACTGTTTTTT. It is translated as CAWSVRLDGPTNEKLFF.

By share, this clonotype ranks as medium-sized. This sequence joins TRBV5-1 and TRBJ1-4; no clear D gene. CDR3 length equals 14 residues. The V gene's germline CDR1 is SGHRS and CDR2 YFSETQ. The V gene lost 6 bases and the J gene lost 8 bases, with 17 bases spanning the gap. The CDR3 DNA follows: TGCGCCAGCAAAGAGACCTCCCGGCCCGAAAAACTGTTTTTT. It is translated as CASKETSRPEKLFF. The full variable domain, its missing parts supplied by reference TRBV5-1 and TRBJ1-4, is KAGVTQTPRYLIKTRGQQVTLSCSPISGHRSVSWYQQTPGQGLQFLFEYFSETQRNKGNFPGRFSGRQFSNSRSEMNVSTLELGDSALYLCASKETSRPEKLFFGSGTQLSVL.

The sample holds many counts of this clonotype. The chain joins TRBV7-6 to TRBJ2-5, with D uncertain. CDR3 length: 13 residues. V gave up 4 bases and J gave up 4 bases, with 10 bases separating them. Germline lookup yields CDR1 SGHVS and CDR2 FNYEAQ. The CDR3 sequence: CASSWTDGETQYF. CDR3 DNA: TGTGCCAGCAGCTGGACGGATGGAGAGACCCAGTACTTC.

By proportion, this clonotype is medium-sized. As DNA, the CDR3 is TGTGCCAGCAGCTTAGACTACACAGATACGCAGTATTTT. This gives the protein CASSLDYTDTQYF. The chain uses TRBV7-3 and TRBJ2-3, with D maybe TRBD2 (5 bases). There are 13 residues in the CDR3. Trimming left V 2 bases short and J 2 bases short, with 5 bases between. CDR1 and CDR2 (germline): SGHTA, FQGTGA. The full variable domain, its missing parts supplied by reference TRBV7-3 and TRBJ2-3, is GAGVSQTPSNKVTEKGKYVELRCDPISGHTALYWYRQSLGQGPEFLIYFQGTGAADDSGLPNDRFFAVRPEGSVSTLKIQRTERGDSAVYLCASSLDYTDTQYFGPGTRLTVL.